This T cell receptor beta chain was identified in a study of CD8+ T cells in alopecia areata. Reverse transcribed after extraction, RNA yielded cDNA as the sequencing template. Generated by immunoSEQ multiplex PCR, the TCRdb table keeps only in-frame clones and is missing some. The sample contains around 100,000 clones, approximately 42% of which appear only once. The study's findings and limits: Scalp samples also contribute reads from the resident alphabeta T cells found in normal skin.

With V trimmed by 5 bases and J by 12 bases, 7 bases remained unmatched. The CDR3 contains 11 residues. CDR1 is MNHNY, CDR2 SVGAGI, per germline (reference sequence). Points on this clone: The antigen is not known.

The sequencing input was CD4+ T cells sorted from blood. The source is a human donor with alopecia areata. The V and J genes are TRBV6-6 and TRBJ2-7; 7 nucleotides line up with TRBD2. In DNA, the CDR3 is TGTGCCAGCAGTACCGGGACTATGCTGTACTTC. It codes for CASSTGTMLYF.